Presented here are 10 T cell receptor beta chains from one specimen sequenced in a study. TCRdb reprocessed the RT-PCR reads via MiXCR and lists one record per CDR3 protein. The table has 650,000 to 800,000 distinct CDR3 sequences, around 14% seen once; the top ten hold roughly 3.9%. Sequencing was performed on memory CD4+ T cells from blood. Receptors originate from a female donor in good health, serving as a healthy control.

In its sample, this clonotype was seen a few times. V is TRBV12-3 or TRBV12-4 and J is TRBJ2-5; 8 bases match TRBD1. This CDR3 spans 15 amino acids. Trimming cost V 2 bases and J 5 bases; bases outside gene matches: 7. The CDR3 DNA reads TGTGCCAGCAGTTTAAGTGCAGGGGGCCCCGAGACCCAGTACTTC. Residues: CASSLSAGGPETQYF.

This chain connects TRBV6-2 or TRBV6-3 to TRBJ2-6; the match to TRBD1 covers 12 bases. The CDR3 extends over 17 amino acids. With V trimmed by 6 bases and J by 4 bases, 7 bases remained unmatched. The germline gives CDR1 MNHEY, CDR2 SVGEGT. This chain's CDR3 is CASRPGQGAKGANVLTF. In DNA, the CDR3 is TGTGCCAGCAGACCGGGACAGGGGGCGAAAGGGGCCAACGTCCTGACTTTC.

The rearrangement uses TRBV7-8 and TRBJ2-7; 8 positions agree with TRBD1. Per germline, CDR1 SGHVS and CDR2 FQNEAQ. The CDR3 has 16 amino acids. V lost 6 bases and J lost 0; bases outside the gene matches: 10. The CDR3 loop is CASRKTGTGPSYEQYF. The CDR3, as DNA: TGTGCCAGCAGAAAAACCGGGACAGGACCCTCCTACGAGCAGTACTTC. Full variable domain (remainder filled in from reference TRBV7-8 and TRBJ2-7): GAGVSQSPRYKVAKRGQDVALRCDPISGHVSLFWYQQALGQGPEFLTYFQNEAQLDKSGLPSDRFFAERPEGSVSTLKIQRTQQEDSAVYLCASRKTGTGPSYEQYFGPGTRLTVT.

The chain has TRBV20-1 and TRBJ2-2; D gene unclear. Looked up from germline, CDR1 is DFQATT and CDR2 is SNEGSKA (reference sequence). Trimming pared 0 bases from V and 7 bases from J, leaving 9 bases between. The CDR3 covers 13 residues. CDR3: CSARDGSHGELFF. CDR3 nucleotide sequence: TGCAGTGCTAGAGATGGAAGCCACGGGGAGCTGTTTTTT.

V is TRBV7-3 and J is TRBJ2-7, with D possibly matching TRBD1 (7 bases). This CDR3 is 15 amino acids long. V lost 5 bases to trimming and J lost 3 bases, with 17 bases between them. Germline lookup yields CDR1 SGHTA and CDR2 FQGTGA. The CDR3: CASSPTGTSYYEQYF. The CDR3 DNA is TGTGCCAGCAGCCCGACAGGGACTTCCTACTACGAGCAGTACTTC.

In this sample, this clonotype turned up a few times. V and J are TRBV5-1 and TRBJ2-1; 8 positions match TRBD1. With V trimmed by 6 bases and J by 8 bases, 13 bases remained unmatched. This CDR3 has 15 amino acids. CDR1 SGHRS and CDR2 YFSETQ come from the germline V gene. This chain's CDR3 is CASTQGGLELDEQFF. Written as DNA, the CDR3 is TGCGCCAGCACACAGGGGGGCTTGGAGTTGGATGAGCAGTTCTTC.

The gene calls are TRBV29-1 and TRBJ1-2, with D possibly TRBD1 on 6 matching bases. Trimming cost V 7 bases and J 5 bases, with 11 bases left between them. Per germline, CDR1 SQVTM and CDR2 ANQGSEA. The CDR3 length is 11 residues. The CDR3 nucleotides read TGCAGCGCGGGAGGGGGATATGGCTACACCTTC. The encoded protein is CSAGGGYGYTF.

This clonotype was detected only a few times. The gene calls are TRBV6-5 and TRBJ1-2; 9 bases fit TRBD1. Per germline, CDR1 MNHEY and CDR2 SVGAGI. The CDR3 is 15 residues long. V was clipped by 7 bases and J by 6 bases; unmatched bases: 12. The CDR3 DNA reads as TGTGCCAGCATCAAAACAGGGGGCGGTCCTAATGGCTACACCTTC. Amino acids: CASIKTGGGPNGYTF.

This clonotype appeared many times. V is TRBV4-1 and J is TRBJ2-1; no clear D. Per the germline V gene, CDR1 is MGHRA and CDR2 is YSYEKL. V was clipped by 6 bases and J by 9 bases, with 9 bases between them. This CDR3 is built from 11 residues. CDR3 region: CASSLDGEQFF. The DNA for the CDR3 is TGCGCCAGCAGTCTCGACGGTGAGCAGTTCTTC.

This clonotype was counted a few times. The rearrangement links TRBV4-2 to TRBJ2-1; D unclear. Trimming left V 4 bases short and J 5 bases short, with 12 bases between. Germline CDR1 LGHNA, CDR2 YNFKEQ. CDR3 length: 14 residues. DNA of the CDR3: TGTGCCAGCAGCCCATTGCCCAATGACAATGAGCAGTTCTTC. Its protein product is CASSPLPNDNEQFF.